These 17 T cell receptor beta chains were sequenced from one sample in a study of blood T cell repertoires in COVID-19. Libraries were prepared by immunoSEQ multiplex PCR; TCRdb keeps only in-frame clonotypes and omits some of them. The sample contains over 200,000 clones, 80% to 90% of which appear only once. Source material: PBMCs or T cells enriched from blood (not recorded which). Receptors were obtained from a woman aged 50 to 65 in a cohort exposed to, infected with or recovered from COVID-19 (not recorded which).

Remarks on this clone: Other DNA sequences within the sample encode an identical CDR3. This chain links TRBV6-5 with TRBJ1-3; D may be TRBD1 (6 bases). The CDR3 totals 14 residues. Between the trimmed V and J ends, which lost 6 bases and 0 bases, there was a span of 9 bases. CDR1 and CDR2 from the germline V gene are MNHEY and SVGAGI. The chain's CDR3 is CASRRDNSGNTIYF. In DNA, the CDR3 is TGTGCCAGCAGGAGGGACAACTCTGGAAACACCATATATTTT.

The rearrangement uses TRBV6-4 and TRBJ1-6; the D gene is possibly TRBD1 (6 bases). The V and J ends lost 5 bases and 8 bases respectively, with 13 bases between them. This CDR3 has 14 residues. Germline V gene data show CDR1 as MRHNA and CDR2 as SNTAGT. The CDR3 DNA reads TGTGCCAGCAGTTCACAGGGCCGAGATTCACCCCTCCACTTT. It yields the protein CASSSQGRDSPLHF.

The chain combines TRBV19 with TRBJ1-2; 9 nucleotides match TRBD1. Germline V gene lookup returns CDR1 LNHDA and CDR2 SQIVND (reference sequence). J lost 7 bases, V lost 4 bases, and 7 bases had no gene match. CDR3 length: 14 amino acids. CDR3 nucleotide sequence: TGTGCCAGTAGTAGGGGACAGGGAAGGAGTGGCTACACCTTC. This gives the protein CASSRGQGRSGYTF.

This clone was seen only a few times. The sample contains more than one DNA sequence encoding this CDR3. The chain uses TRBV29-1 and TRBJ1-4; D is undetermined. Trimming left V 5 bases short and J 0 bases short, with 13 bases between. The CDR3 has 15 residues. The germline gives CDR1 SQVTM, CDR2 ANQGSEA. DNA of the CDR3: TGCAGCGTTCGGGCGGGAAGTTCAACTAATGAAAAACTGTTTTTT. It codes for CSVRAGSSTNEKLFF. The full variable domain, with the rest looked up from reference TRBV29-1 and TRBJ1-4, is SAVISQKPSRDICQRGTSLTIQCQVDSQVTMMFWYRQQPGQSLTLIATANQGSEATYESGFVIDKFPISRPNLTFSTLTVSNMSPEDSSIYLCSVRAGSSTNEKLFFGSGTQLSVL.

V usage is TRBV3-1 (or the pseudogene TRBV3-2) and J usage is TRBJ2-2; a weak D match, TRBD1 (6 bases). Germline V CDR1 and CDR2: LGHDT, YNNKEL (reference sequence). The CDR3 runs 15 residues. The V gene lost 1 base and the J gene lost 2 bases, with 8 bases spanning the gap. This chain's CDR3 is CASSQVGANTGELFF. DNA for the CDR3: TGTGCCAGCAGCCAAGTGGGGGCTAACACCGGGGAGCTGTTTTTT.

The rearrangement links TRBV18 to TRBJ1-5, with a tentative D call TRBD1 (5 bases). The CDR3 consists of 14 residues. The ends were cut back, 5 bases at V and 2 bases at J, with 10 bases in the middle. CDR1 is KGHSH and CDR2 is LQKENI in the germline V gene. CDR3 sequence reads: CASSTGGGNQPQHF. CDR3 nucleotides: TGTGCCAGCTCAACGGGGGGTGGCAATCAGCCCCAGCATTTT.

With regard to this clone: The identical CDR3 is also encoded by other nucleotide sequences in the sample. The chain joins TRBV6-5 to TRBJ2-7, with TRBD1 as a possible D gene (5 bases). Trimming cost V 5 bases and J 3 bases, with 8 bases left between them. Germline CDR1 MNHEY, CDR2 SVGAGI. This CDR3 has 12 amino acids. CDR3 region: CASSTGDYEQYF. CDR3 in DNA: TGTGCCAGCAGTACAGGAGACTACGAGCAGTACTTC.

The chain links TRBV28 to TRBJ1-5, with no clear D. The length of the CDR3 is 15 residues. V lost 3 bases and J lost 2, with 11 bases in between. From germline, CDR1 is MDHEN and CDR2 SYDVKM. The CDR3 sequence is CASSFLSFGNQPQHF. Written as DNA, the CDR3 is TGTGCCAGCAGTTTTTTGAGTTTCGGCAATCAGCCCCAGCATTTT.

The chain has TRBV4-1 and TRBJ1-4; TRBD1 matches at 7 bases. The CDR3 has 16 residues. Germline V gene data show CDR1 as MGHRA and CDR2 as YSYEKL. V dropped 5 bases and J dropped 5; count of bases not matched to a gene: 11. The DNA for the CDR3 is TGCGCCAGCAGCTCCTCGCACAGGGGTCCAAATGAAAAACTGTTTTTT. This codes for CASSSSHRGPNEKLFF.

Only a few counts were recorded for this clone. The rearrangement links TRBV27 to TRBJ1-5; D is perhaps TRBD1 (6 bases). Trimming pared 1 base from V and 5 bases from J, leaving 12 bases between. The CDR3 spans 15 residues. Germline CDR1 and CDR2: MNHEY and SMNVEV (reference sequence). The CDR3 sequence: CASSLYRDGDQPQHF. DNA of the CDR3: TGTGCCAGCAGTTTATACAGGGACGGAGATCAGCCCCAGCATTTT.

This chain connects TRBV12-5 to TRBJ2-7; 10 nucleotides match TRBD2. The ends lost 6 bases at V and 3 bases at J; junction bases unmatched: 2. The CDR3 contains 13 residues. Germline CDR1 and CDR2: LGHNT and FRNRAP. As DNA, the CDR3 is TGTGCTAGTGGAATAGCGGGGGGCTACGAGCAGTACTTC. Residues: CASGIAGGYEQYF.

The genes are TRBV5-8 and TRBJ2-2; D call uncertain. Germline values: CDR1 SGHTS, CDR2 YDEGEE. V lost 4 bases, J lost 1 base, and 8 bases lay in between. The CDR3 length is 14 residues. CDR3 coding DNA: TGTGCCAGCAGCCCCAGGTTGAACACCGGGGAGCTGTTTTTT. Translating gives CASSPRLNTGELFF.

Here the CDR3 reads CASSPRLAGYQETQYF. The CDR3 DNA is TGCGCCAGCAGCCCGCGACTAGCGGGTTACCAAGAGACCCAGTACTTC. The V gene is TRBV4-3, the J gene TRBJ2-5, with TRBD2 matching over 10 bases. With V trimmed by 4 bases and J by 0 bases, 5 bases remained unmatched. The germline gives CDR1 LGHNA, CDR2 YSLEER. This CDR3 is built from 16 residues.

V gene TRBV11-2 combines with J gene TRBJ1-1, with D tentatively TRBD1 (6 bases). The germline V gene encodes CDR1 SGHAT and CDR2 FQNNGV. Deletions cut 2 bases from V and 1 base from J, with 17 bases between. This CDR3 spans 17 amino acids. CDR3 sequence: CASSLRGSWGQNTEAFF. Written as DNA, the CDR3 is TGTGCCAGCAGCTTAAGGGGATCCTGGGGGCAGAACACTGAAGCTTTCTTT.

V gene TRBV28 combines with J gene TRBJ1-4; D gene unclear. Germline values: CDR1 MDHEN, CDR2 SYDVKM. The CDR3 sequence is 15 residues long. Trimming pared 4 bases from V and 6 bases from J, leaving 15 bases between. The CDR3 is CASSSPLGGYEKLFF. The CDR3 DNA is TGTGCCAGCAGTTCCCCCCTGGGAGGGTATGAAAAACTGTTTTTT.

Written as DNA, the CDR3 is TGTGCCAGCAGTCCCACCTTGGGCGCTGGAAACACCATATATTTT. It codes for CASSPTLGAGNTIYF. The chain uses TRBV9 and TRBJ1-3; D remains unclear. The CDR3 is 15 amino acids. V was shortened by 5 bases and J by 2 bases, with 14 bases between the two germline ends. In germline, CDR1 is SGDLS, CDR2 YYNGEE.

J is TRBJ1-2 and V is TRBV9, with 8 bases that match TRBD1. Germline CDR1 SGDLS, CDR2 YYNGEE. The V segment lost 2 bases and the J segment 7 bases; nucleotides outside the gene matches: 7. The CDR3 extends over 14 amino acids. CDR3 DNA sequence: TGTGCCAGCAGCGTGGCAGGGGGCGCGGGTGGCTACACCTTC. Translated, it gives CASSVAGGAGGYTF. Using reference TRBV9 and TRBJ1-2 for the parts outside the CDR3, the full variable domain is DSGVTQTPKHLITATGQRVTLRCSPRSGDLSVYWYQQSLDQGLQFLIQYYNGEERAKGNILERFSAQQFPDLHSELNLSSLELGDSALYFCASSVAGGAGGYTFGSGTRLTVV.